The 21 T cell receptor beta chains given below trace back to one sample, sequenced in a study of shared T cell receptors in the human thymus. Measured with immunoSEQ multiplex PCR; TCRdb has only the in-frame clones, and not every one. The table includes some 660,000 clones, 70% to 90% detected once. These data were also reused for a study on human thymus T cells.

Sequencing was done on a sample of thymocytes. The receptor set was obtained from a boy younger than two with a congenital heart defect.

The chain uses TRBV5-6 and TRBJ2-3; 13 bases are shared with TRBD2. V shed 4 bases, J shed 2 bases, and the junction held 4 bases outside the gene matches. The CDR3 length is 16 residues. CDR1 and CDR2 (germline): SGHDT, YYEEEE. In DNA form, the CDR3 reads TGTGCCAGCAGCCTAGGGACTAGCGGGGTCACAGATACGCAGTATTTT. Translated, it gives CASSLGTSGVTDTQYF.

This clone was recorded only once. The CDR3 spells CASSHNQGGSYNEQFF. The CDR3 nucleotides are TGCGCCAGCAGCCACAATCAGGGGGGCTCCTACAATGAGCAGTTCTTC. This chain uses TRBV4-3 with TRBJ2-1; D might be TRBD1 (7 bases). This CDR3 spans 16 amino acids. CDR1 is LGHNA, CDR2 YSLEER, per germline. V lost 3 bases and J 0 bases, leaving 12 bases between the germline ends.

The chain uses TRBV7-9 and TRBJ2-7; 8 nucleotides line up with TRBD2. J was trimmed by 5 bases and V by 8 bases; bases with no gene match: 5. The CDR3 is 12 residues long. Germline V gene data show CDR1 as SEHNR and CDR2 as FQNEAQ (reference sequence). In nucleotides, the CDR3 is TGTGCCAGCTCGGGGGGGGCCCACGAGCAGTACTTC. Its protein product is CASSGGAHEQYF. The full variable domain, completed using reference TRBV7-9 and TRBJ2-7, is DTGVSQNPRHKITKRGQNVTFRCDPISEHNRLYWYRQTLGQGPEFLTYFQNEAQLEKSRLLSDRFSAERPKGSFSTLEIQRTEQGDSAMYLCASSGGAHEQYFGPGTRLTVT.

There are a few counts of this clone. J is TRBJ1-5 and V is TRBV19; TRBD1 aligns across 7 bases. The length of the CDR3 is 12 residues. Unmatched junction bases numbered 4, after V lost 8 bases and J lost 6 bases. The V gene's germline CDR1 is LNHDA and CDR2 SQIVND (reference sequence). CDR3 residues: CASGQVTQPQHF. Written as DNA, the CDR3 is TGTGCCAGTGGACAGGTTACTCAGCCCCAGCATTTT.

This sequence joins TRBV29-1 and TRBJ1-5; 8 nucleotides line up with TRBD1. This CDR3 region has 17 residues. Germline-derived CDR1 and CDR2 are SQVTM and ANQGSEA. V trimming: 6 bases; J trimming: 1 base; junction bases outside the gene matches: 14. For the CDR3, the DNA is TGCAGCGTGACAGTGGGACAGGCTGGATTAAGCAATCAGCCCCAGCATTTT. It yields the protein CSVTVGQAGLSNQPQHF.

The chain couples TRBV27 to TRBJ1-2, with a possible D match to TRBD1 (5 bases). The CDR3 is made up of 16 amino acids. From germline, CDR1 is MNHEY and CDR2 SMNVEV (reference sequence). The V end was cut by 2 bases, the J end by 8 bases, with 21 bases between. The CDR3: CASSLTSTGARDGYTF. In nucleotides, the CDR3 is TGTGCCAGCAGTTTAACTTCGACGGGAGCGAGGGACGGCTACACCTTC.

The gene calls are TRBV11-1 and TRBJ2-1; 15 bases are a match to TRBD2. The CDR3 runs 18 residues. V lost 5 bases to trimming and J lost 9 bases; unmatched junction nucleotides: 14. The germline gives CDR1 SGHAT, CDR2 FQDESV (reference sequence). The CDR3, as DNA: TGTGCCAGCAGCCATACGTCCGGGACTAGCGGGGGGCTTATTGAGCAGTTCTTC. It encodes CASSHTSGTSGGLIEQFF.

The genes are TRBV15 and TRBJ2-5; TRBD2 matches at 9 bases. In germline, CDR1 is LNHNV, CDR2 YYDKDF (reference sequence). The CDR3 runs to 17 residues. The J segment lost 11 bases and the V segment lost 3 bases, leaving 19 bases of the junction unmatched. The CDR3 bases are TGTGCCACCAGCAGGACACTACTAGCGGGTAGCCCCACAGAGCAGTACTTC. Amino acid sequence: CATSRTLLAGSPTEQYF.

V is TRBV28 and J is TRBJ1-5; D may be TRBD1 (5 bases). Germline loops: CDR1 MDHEN, CDR2 SYDVKM. This CDR3 comprises 12 residues. Trimming removed 10 bases at V and 4 bases at J, with 11 bases between. The CDR3 DNA is TGTGCCACCGGAGGGGCGAATCAGCCCCAGCATTTT. It specifies CATGGANQPQHF.

The rearrangement uses TRBV11-3 and TRBJ2-7; no firm D call. CDR3 size: 14 residues. Trimming took off 6 bases at V and 0 bases at J, with 12 bases between the two ends. The germline CDR1 and CDR2 sequences are SGHNT and YENEEA. The CDR3 spells CASSKTPNSYEQYF. The CDR3 bases are TGTGCCAGCAGTAAGACACCCAACTCCTACGAGCAGTACTTC.

The rearrangement uses TRBV9 and TRBJ2-6; TRBD1 matches at 7 bases. V trimming: 0 bases; J trimming: 0 bases; junction bases outside the gene matches: 3. CDR3 size: 17 residues. Germline loops: CDR1 SGDLS, CDR2 YYNGEE. DNA of the CDR3: TGTGCCAGCAGCGTAGGACAGGGTATCTCTGGGGCCAACGTCCTGACTTTC. This encodes CASSVGQGISGANVLTF.

This clone was detected only once. J is TRBJ1-5 and V is TRBV7-9; D perhaps matches TRBD1 (6 bases). The CDR3 is made up of 14 amino acids. CDR1 is SEHNR and CDR2 is FQNEAQ in the germline V gene (reference sequence). V dropped 5 bases and J dropped 4 bases, with 12 bases sitting between them. CDR3 nucleotides: TGTGCCAGCAGCAATGGGACATTGAATCAGCCCCAGCATTTT. Residues: CASSNGTLNQPQHF.

V usage is TRBV27 and J usage is TRBJ1-5; D unclear. V lost 5 bases, J lost 3 bases, and 11 bases lay in between. CDR3 length: 14 amino acids. Germline V gene data show CDR1 as MNHEY and CDR2 as SMNVEV (reference sequence). The CDR3 loop reads CASSTRGDNQPQHF. The CDR3 DNA is TGTGCCAGCAGTACCCGGGGAGACAATCAGCCCCAGCATTTT.

V gene TRBV6-1 combines with J gene TRBJ1-2; D gene unclear. V shed 1 base and J shed 6 bases, with 24 bases lying between them. The CDR3 is made up of 18 amino acids. CDR1 and CDR2 from the germline V gene are MNHNS and SASEGT. The CDR3 nucleotides read TGTGCCAGCAGTGAAGGGGGTTTGCTTTCGAGGGAGGTGGATGGCTACACCTTC. It yields the protein CASSEGGLLSREVDGYTF.

This clone came up a few times. V gene TRBV6-1 combines with J gene TRBJ1-4, with 7 bases aligning to TRBD1. Germline V gene sequence: CDR1 MNHNS, CDR2 SASEGT. This CDR3 region has 15 residues. The V and J ends lost 1 base and 3 bases, in that order; junction bases with no gene match: 2. Written as DNA, the CDR3 is TGTGCCAGCAGTGAAGTGGGGACAGCTAATGAAAAACTGTTTTTT. This encodes CASSEVGTANEKLFF.

This clone was observed a few times. The chain has TRBV19 and TRBJ1-5; no definite D call. Germline loops: CDR1 LNHDA, CDR2 SQIVND (reference sequence). The CDR3 runs 14 residues. V gave up 5 bases and J gave up 7 bases, with 15 bases separating them. CDR3 in amino acids: CASSSRVPGQPQHF. Here the CDR3 DNA reads TGTGCCAGTAGTTCCCGGGTGCCGGGACAGCCCCAGCATTTT.

The chain joins TRBV28 to TRBJ1-1, with D possibly TRBD1 on 6 matching bases. The CDR3 is 14 residues long. V was clipped by 2 bases and J by 6 bases, with 13 bases between them. Germline values: CDR1 MDHEN, CDR2 SYDVKM. The CDR3 here is CASSLEEGGPEAFF. In DNA form, the CDR3 reads TGTGCCAGCAGTTTAGAGGAGGGGGGGCCTGAAGCTTTCTTT. Variable domain in full (rest from reference TRBV28 and TRBJ1-1): DVKVTQSSRYLVKRTGEKVFLECVQDMDHENMFWYRQDPGLGLRLIYFSYDVKMKEKGDIPEGYSVSREKKERFSLILESASTNQTSMYLCASSLEEGGPEAFFGQGTRLTVV.

J is TRBJ1-3 and V is TRBV5-6; maybe TRBD1 (6 bases). The CDR3 contains 15 residues. V was shortened by 3 bases and J by 5 bases, with 15 bases between the two germline ends. From germline, CDR1 is SGHDT and CDR2 YYEEEE. CDR3 nucleotide sequence: TGTGCCAGCAGCTGTTACAGGGAGATAAGAAACACCATATATTTT. Its protein is CASSCYREIRNTIYF.

The rearrangement uses TRBV7-8 and TRBJ2-7; D uncertain. Trimming stripped 6 bases from V and 2 bases from J, with 11 bases between. The germline CDR1 and CDR2 sequences are SGHVS and FQNEAQ. The CDR3 is 13 residues long. The CDR3 bases are TGTGCCAGCAGTGCGGAACGGCCCTACGAGCAGTACTTC. The encoded protein is CASSAERPYEQYF. The full variable domain, with the rest looked up from reference TRBV7-8 and TRBJ2-7, is GAGVSQSPRYKVAKRGQDVALRCDPISGHVSLFWYQQALGQGPEFLTYFQNEAQLDKSGLPSDRFFAERPEGSVSTLKIQRTQQEDSAVYLCASSAERPYEQYFGPGTRLTVT.

J is TRBJ2-2 and V is TRBV27, with TRBD2 matching over 7 bases. The germline gives CDR1 MNHEY, CDR2 SMNVEV (reference sequence). J gave up 3 bases and V 6 bases, and 7 bases lay outside the gene matches. This CDR3 contains 15 residues. The CDR3 sequence: CASSARGDYTGELFF. CDR3 DNA sequence: TGTGCCAGCAGCGCCCGGGGGGACTACACCGGGGAGCTGTTTTTT.

The chain combines TRBV10-2 with TRBJ2-3; D possibly corresponds to TRBD2 (5 bases). CDR1 WSHSY and CDR2 SAAADI come from the germline V gene. The ends were cut back, 0 bases at V and 3 bases at J, with 13 bases in the middle. This CDR3 is built from 16 residues. The CDR3 coding sequence is TGCGCCAGCAGTGAGTCAGCCCTCACTAGTACAGATACGCAGTATTTT. It translates to CASSESALTSTDTQYF.